The source of this T cell receptor (beta chain) is a study of technical replicates of blood from several donors. The assay was immunoSEQ multiplex PCR, and TCRdb's table has in-frame clones only and misses some. Counted here are roughly 64,000 clones, approximately 86% occurring once; the ten biggest clones make up less than 6%. The receptor was derived from a human donor in good health. Some clones in this sample may be carry-over from other donors' samples. The material sequenced was PBMCs.

This CDR3 reads CAISVDRGNEQFF. As DNA, the CDR3 is TGTGCCATCAGTGTTGACAGGGGAAATGAGCAGTTCTTC. V is TRBV10-3 and J is TRBJ2-1, with 8 positions matching TRBD1. The germline V gene has CDR1 ENHRY and CDR2 SYGVKD. The V gene end was trimmed by 4 bases and the J gene end by 7 bases; junction bases not matched to a gene: 3. The CDR3 runs 13 residues.